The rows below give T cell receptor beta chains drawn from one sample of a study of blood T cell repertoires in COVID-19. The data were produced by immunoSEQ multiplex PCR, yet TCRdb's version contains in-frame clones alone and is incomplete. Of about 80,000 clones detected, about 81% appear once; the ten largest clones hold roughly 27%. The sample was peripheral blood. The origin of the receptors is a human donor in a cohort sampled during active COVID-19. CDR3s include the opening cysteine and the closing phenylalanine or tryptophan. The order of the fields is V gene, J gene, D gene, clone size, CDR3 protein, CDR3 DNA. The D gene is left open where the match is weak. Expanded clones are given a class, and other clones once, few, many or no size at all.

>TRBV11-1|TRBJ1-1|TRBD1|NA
CASSLLGQATPDF
TGTGCCAGCAGCCTCCTGGGACAGGCAACCCCGGACTTT
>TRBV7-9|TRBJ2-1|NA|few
CASREDKNNEQFF
TGTGCCAGCAGAGAGGACAAGAACAATGAGCAGTTCTTC
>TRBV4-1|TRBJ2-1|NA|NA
CASSSPRQYNEQFF
TGCGCCAGCAGCTCCCCACGCCAGTACAATGAGCAGTTCTTC
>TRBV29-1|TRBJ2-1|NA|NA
CSVEDPQGPYNEQFF
TGCAGCGTTGAAGACCCACAGGGACCCTACAATGAGCAGTTCTTC
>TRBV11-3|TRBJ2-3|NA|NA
CASSFRGLTDTQYF
TGTGCCAGCAGCTTTCGGGGGTTGACAGATACGCAGTATTTT
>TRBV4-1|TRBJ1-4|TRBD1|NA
CASSQDGTGFGKLFF
TGCGCCAGCAGCCAAGATGGGACAGGGTTTGGAAAACTGTTTTTT
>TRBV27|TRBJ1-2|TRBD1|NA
CASSSHRGGYGYTF
TGTGCCAGCAGTTCTCACAGGGGAGGCTATGGCTACACCTTC
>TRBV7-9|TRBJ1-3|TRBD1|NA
CASSSGQGGNTIYF
TGTGCCAGCAGCTCCGGACAGGGTGGAAACACCATATATTTT
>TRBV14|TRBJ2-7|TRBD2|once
CASRPGLAAAYEQYF
TGTGCCAGCAGACCGGGACTAGCGGCCGCCTACGAGCAGTACTTC
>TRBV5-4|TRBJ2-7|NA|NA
CASSLAGAEQYF
TGTGCCAGCAGCTTGGCAGGGGCGGAACAGTACTTC
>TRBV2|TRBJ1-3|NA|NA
CASSGGTGTIGGNTIYF
TGTGCCAGCAGTGGGGGGACCGGGACAATTGGGGGAAACACCATATATTTT
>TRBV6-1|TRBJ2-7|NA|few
CASSEAGDEQYF
TGTGCCAGCAGTGAAGCAGGGGACGAGCAGTACTTC
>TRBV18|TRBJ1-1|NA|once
CASSPRQFGMNTEAFF
TGTGCCAGCTCCCCAAGACAGTTTGGGATGAACACTGAAGCTTTCTTT
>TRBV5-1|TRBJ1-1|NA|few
CASSLDGGTEAFF
TGCGCCAGCAGCTTGGATGGGGGGACTGAAGCTTTCTTT
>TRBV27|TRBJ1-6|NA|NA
CASSVRSSYNSPLHF
TGTGCCAGCAGTGTCCGGTCCTCCTATAATTCACCCCTCCACTTT
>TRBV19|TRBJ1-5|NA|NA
CASSIGAWSNQPQHF
TGTGCCAGTAGTATTGGGGCGTGGAGCAATCAGCCCCAGCATTTT
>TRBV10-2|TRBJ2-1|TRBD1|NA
CASRLGTGTLYNEQFF
TGCGCCAGCAGGCTCGGGACAGGGACACTCTACAATGAGCAGTTCTTC
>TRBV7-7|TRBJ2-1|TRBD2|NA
CASSFGLALSPNEQFF
TGTGCCAGCAGCTTTGGACTAGCTCTCAGCCCCAATGAGCAGTTCTTC
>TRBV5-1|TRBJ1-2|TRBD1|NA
CASSKTGGTNYGYTF
TGCGCCAGCAGCAAAACAGGGGGCACTAACTATGGCTACACCTTC
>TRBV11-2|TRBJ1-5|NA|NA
CASSRAGGRSPQHF
TGTGCCAGCAGCCGCGCTGGAGGCCGGTCGCCCCAGCATTTT
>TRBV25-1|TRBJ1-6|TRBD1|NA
CASSDPGTANSPLHF
TGTGCCAGCAGTGACCCCGGGACAGCTAATTCACCCCTCCACTTT
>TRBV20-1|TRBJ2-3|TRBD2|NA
CSASMGLGPDTQYF
TGCAGTGCTAGTATGGGACTAGGACCAGATACGCAGTATTTT
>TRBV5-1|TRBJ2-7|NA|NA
CASSFGSGLLYEQYF
TGCGCCAGCAGCTTTGGGTCAGGGTTGTTATACGAGCAGTACTTC
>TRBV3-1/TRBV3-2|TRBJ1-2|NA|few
CASSQAGRGLAFGYTF
TGTGCCAGCAGCCAAGCGGGGAGGGGTCTCGCCTTTGGCTACACCTTC
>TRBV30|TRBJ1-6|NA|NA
CAWSPGGDNSPLHF
TGTGCCTGGAGCCCCGGCGGGGATAATTCACCCCTCCACTTT
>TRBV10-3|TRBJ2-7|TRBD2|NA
CAISPGTSGYEQYF
TGTGCCATCAGTCCCGGGACTAGCGGCTACGAGCAGTACTTC
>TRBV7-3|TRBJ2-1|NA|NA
CASSPPGGNEQFF
TGTGCCAGCAGCCCACCCGGGGGCAATGAGCAGTTCTTC
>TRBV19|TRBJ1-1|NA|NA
CATRPRDLETEAFF
TGTGCCACTCGGCCACGAGACCTAGAGACTGAAGCTTTCTTT
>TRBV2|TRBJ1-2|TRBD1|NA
CASSVDRANYGYTF
TGTGCCAGCAGTGTCGACAGGGCTAACTATGGCTACACCTTC
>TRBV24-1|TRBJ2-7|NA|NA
CATSDLQASNGEQYF
TGTGCCACCAGTGATTTGCAGGCTAGCAATGGCGAGCAGTACTTC
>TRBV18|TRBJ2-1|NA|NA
CASSPPASRAYNEQFF
TGTGCCAGCTCACCCCCTGCTAGCCGGGCTTACAATGAGCAGTTCTTC
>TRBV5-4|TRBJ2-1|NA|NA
CASSLGRGTVSNEQFF
TGTGCCAGCAGCTTGGGACGGGGGACAGTCTCCAATGAGCAGTTCTTC
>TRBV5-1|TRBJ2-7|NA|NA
CASIGQSGEQYF
TGCGCCAGCATCGGACAGTCGGGCGAGCAGTACTTC
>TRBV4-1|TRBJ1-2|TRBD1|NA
CASSQGRQGGFYGYTF
TGCGCCAGCAGCCAAGGGAGACAGGGGGGATTCTATGGCTACACCTTC
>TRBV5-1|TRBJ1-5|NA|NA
CASSLDPGLGPQHF
TGCGCCAGCAGTTTGGACCCAGGGCTCGGGCCCCAGCATTTT
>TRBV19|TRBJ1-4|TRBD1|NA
CASRPGGKEDEKLFF
TGTGCCAGTAGACCAGGGGGAAAGGAAGACGAAAAACTGTTTTTT
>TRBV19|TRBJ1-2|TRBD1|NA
CASTYRGVGYGYTF
TGTGCCAGTACCTACAGGGGAGTCGGCTATGGCTACACCTTC
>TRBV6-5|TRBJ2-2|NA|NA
CASSTGTSTGELFF
TGTGCCAGCAGTACGGGGACTTCCACCGGGGAGCTGTTTTTT
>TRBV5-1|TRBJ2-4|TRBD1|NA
CASSGTGGVNNIQYF
TGCGCCAGCTCCGGGACAGGGGGCGTAAATAACATTCAGTACTTC
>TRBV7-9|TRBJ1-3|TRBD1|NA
CASSLEQGERNTIYF
TGTGCCAGCAGCTTAGAACAGGGGGAGAGAAACACCATATATTTT
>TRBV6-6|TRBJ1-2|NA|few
CASSSFQGTGYTF
TGTGCCAGCAGTTCATTTCAGGGGACGGGCTACACCTTC
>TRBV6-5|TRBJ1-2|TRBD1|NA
CASTGRTGAYGYTF
TGTGCCAGCACCGGACGGACAGGGGCCTATGGCTACACCTTC
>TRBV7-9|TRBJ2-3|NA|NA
CASSLWGGTDTQYF
TGTGCCAGCAGCTTGTGGGGGGGCACAGATACGCAGTATTTT
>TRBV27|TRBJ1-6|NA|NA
CASSSWQEGSPLHF
TGTGCCAGCAGTTCTTGGCAGGAGGGATCACCCCTCCACTTT
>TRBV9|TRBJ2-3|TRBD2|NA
CASNLAGGSTDTQYF
TGTGCCAGTAATTTAGCGGGGGGGAGCACAGATACGCAGTATTTT
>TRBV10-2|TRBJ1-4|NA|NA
CASSASPRGEKLFF
TGCGCCAGCAGCGCCAGCCCTAGGGGGGAAAAACTGTTTTTT
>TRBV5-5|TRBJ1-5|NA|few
CASSLSRSNQPQHF
TGTGCCAGCAGCTTGTCGAGAAGCAATCAGCCCCAGCATTTT
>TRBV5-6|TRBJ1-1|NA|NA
CASSLVDSKDTEAFF
TGTGCCAGCAGCTTGGTAGACAGTAAGGACACTGAAGCTTTCTTT